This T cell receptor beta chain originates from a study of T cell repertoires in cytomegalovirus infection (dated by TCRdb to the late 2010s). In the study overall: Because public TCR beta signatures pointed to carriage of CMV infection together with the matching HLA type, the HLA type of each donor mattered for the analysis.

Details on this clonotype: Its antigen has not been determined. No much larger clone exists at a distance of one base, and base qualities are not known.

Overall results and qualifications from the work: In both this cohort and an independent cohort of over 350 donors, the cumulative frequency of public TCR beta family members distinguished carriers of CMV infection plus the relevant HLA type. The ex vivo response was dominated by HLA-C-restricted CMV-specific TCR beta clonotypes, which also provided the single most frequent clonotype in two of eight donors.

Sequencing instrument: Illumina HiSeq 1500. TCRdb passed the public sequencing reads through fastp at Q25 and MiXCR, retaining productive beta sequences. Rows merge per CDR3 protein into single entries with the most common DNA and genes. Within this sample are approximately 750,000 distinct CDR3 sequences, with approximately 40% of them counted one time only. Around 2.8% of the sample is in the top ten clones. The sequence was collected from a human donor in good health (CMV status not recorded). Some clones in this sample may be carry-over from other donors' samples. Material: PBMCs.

The sequenced DNA: TGTGCCAGCAGTTTGTCTACCGAGGGTTTTGGACGATCTTGGTATGGCTACACCTTC. It codes for CASSLSTEGFGRSWYGYTF. The rearranged segments are TRBV27 and TRBJ1-2; the D gene cannot be resolved reliably. V is cut by 3 bases and J by 5 bases, and the space between the germline ends is 28 bases. Taken from the germline V gene (reference sequence), the CDR1 and CDR2 loops are MNHEY and SMNVEV. From the cysteine up to the phenylalanine, the CDR3 has a length of 19 residues. Only the CDR3 region is kept as DNA, spanning 57 bases read in frame from base 1.